This entry lists 3 T cell receptor beta chains sequenced from one sample in a study of beta chain features in type 1 diabetes. Isolated RNA was reverse transcribed in full, so expressed TCRB transcripts were sequenced. Some clones are missing from TCRdb's copy, which holds only in-frame ones; the method was immunoSEQ multiplex PCR. This table holds 150,000 or so clones, about a tenth found once. The specimen was central memory CD4+ T cells from blood. All receptors derive from a man between 18 and 35 years old in good health.

This clone was seen a few times. The gene calls are TRBV11-2 and TRBJ2-1; the D gene is possibly TRBD1 (7 bases). Germline loops: CDR1 SGHAT, CDR2 FQNNGV. This CDR3 has 16 residues. Trimming removed 4 bases from V and 0 bases from J, with 13 bases in between. The CDR3 spells CASSSQGGNSYNEQFF. In DNA form, the CDR3 reads TGTGCCAGCAGCTCGCAGGGGGGAAACTCCTACAATGAGCAGTTCTTC. The full variable domain, its missing parts supplied by reference TRBV11-2 and TRBJ2-1, is EAGVAQSPRYKIIEKRQSVAFWCNPISGHATLYWYQQILGQGPKLLIQFQNNGVVDDSQLPKDRFSAERLKGVDSTLKIQPAKLEDSAVYLCASSSQGGNSYNEQFFGPGTRLTVL.

The chain carries TRBV7-9 and TRBJ2-5, with D maybe TRBD2 (5 bases). Trimming cost V 5 bases and J 2 bases, with 15 bases left between them. CDR1 and CDR2 from the germline V gene are SEHNR and FQNEAQ (reference sequence). This CDR3 spans 15 amino acids. CDR3 protein: CASSPPGWGQETQYF. CDR3 DNA: TGTGCCAGCAGCCCCCCGGGGTGGGGTCAAGAGACCCAGTACTTC.

The J gene is TRBJ2-5, the V gene TRBV5-6; TRBD1 matches 9 bases. CDR1 is SGHDT, CDR2 YYEEEE, per germline. The CDR3 totals 16 residues. The junction had 10 bases not matched to a gene; V was cut back by 0 bases and J by 7 bases. The CDR3 sequence: CASSLAGTGLGGTQYF. Written as DNA, the CDR3 is TGTGCCAGCAGCTTGGCCGGGACAGGGTTGGGAGGGACCCAGTACTTC.